This is a list of T cell receptor beta chains from one sample in a study of CD8 T cells in Susac syndrome. TCRdb passed the immunoSEQ multiplex PCR reads through MiXCR, listing each CDR3 protein once. The table has under 350,000 distinct CDR3 sequences, 92% seen once. Sequencing was performed on CD4+ T cells from PBMCs. The receptors derive from a human donor with multiple sclerosis. Both conserved end residues are part of each CDR3.

J gene,V gene,CDR3 protein
TRBJ2-6,TRBV29-1,CSAQGAKGGANVLTF
TRBJ1-2,TRBV19,CASSIQFTGPGYTF
TRBJ1-3,TRBV12-3/TRBV12-4,CASSLRTHSGNTIYF
TRBJ2-1,TRBV6-2/TRBV6-3,CASRPRETYNEQFF
TRBJ2-5,TRBV6-2/TRBV6-3,CASRDSGGTQYF
TRBJ2-3,TRBV6-5,CASTSAGADTQYF
TRBJ1-3,TRBV6-5,CASSYSGQGTSGNTIYF
TRBJ2-7,TRBV19,CASSMGAGASLYEQYF
TRBJ1-3,TRBV29-1,CSVGPSSGNTIYF
TRBJ2-3,TRBV3-1,CASSPYRLAGVTDTQYF
TRBJ2-7,TRBV6-2/TRBV6-3,CASSGTSGNEQYF
TRBJ2-1,TRBV20-1,CSAREFGRESSYNEQFF
TRBJ2-1,TRBV5-1,CASSLNLADLNEQFF
TRBJ1-2,TRBV5-6,CASSLVPNYGYTF
TRBJ2-7,TRBV6-1,CASSETSGKVYEQYF
TRBJ2-3,TRBV19,CASTREGGLTDTQYF
TRBJ1-2,TRBV29-1,CSVDGYTF
TRBJ2-2,TRBV3-1,CASSRRTTSGGNTGELFF
TRBJ1-2,TRBV5-1,CASSSGTGDYGDGYTF
TRBJ1-2,TRBV5-1,CASILNTGKAYGYTF
TRBJ1-5,TRBV27,CASRGGRRGNQPQHF
TRBJ2-7,TRBV18,CASSPSTGRHEQYF
TRBJ1-1,TRBV7-2,CASSYSGPGQAEAFF
TRBJ1-1,TRBV6-6,CASTQGGGNTEAFF
TRBJ1-5,TRBV23-1,CASSRRRGGNQPQHF
TRBJ2-2,TRBV28,CASNSWGANGELFF